Presented here are 7 T cell receptor beta chains from one specimen sequenced in a study of monozygotic twins with inflammatory bowel disease. TCRdb reprocessed the 5' RACE reads, keeping one entry per CDR3 protein, no DNA. The data include about 170,000 distinct CDR3 sequences; the top ten clones carry under 3.5%. The sequencing sample was made of blood. These receptors all stem from a human donor with ulcerative colitis or Crohn's disease, or a healthy co-twin of an affected twin (not recorded which).

V and J are TRBV11-2 and TRBJ2-3; the TCRdb call, TRBD2, lacks DNA for checking. The CDR3 is 13 amino acids. CDR1 SGHAT and CDR2 FQNNGV come from the germline V gene. The CDR3 loop reads CASSLEGRQTQYF.

This sequence joins TRBV6-5 and TRBJ1-5; TCRdb's D call of TRBD1 is untestable without DNA. Per the germline V gene, CDR1 is MNHEY and CDR2 is SVGAGI. The CDR3 is 15 residues long. The CDR3 sequence: CASSYSGTGGQPQHF.

This chain links TRBV18 with TRBJ1-1; TCRdb selects TRBD1, and the lack of DNA leaves this call unchecked. This CDR3 has 15 residues. The germline V gene encodes CDR1 KGHSH and CDR2 LQKENI. The chain's CDR3 is CASSLSGQANTEAFF. The whole variable domain, remainder taken from reference TRBV18 and TRBJ1-1, is NAGVMQNPRHLVRRRGQEARLRCSPMKGHSHVYWYRQLPEEGLKFMVYLQKENIIDESGMPKERFSAEFPKEGPSILRIQQVVRGDSAAYFCASSLSGQANTEAFFGQGTRLTVV.

V is TRBV20-1 and J is TRBJ1-1. CDR1 and CDR2 (germline): DFQATT, SNEGSKA (reference sequence). This CDR3 contains 13 residues. CDR3 region: CSARVVGETEAFF.

This chain links TRBV12-3 or TRBV12-4 with TRBJ2-3. The CDR3 has 13 amino acids. CDR3 region: CASSFWEWDTQYF.

CDR3 sequence reads: CSEEKRYEQYF. The chain uses TRBV20-1 and TRBJ2-7. Germline V CDR1 and CDR2: DFQATT, SNEGSKA (reference sequence). The CDR3 has 11 residues.

This sequence joins TRBV18 and TRBJ1-5; TCRdb gives TRBD1 as the D gene, but with no DNA this cannot be confirmed. CDR3 length: 14 residues. Germline CDR1 reads KGHSH; CDR2 reads LQKENI. CDR3 loop: CASSPTGGNQPQHF.